This TCR beta chain originates from a study of neurological immune-mediated disorders. This clonotype was seen ten or more times. In TCRdb, the 5' RACE reads were re-called with MiXCR into one record per CDR3 protein. The sample carries fewer than 65,000 distinct CDR3 sequences, 10% recorded once. Germline CDR1 reads DFQATT; CDR2 reads SNEGSKA (reference sequence). V was clipped by 4 bases and J by 0 bases, with 16 bases between them. CDR3 length: 16 amino acids. The chain carries TRBV20-1 and TRBJ1-5; D uncertain. Sequencing used PBMCs. The receptor was derived from a man in his 70s with HTLV-1-associated myelopathy (HAM/TSP). CDR3 coding DNA: TGCAGTGCTAAACAGATTGGGGAAAATAGCAATCAGCCCCAGCATTTT. This codes for CSAKQIGENSNQPQHF.